A single sample is the source of the 27 T cell receptor beta chains below, sequenced in a study of cytomegalovirus exposure and HLA in healthy donors. The PCR ran on 60 Vbeta and 13 Jbeta primers. Sequencing was performed with immunoSEQ multiplex PCR; in TCRdb, only in-frame clones are kept and a portion is missing. This sample has some 92,000 clones, with approximately 80% found just once. Input material: PBMCs. The receptors originated from a man aged 25 to 40 in good health and CMV-seronegative.

In this sample, this clone turned up once. V gene TRBV5-1 combines with J gene TRBJ2-5; perhaps TRBD1 as D (7 bases). Germline values: CDR1 SGHRS, CDR2 YFSETQ. Trimming removed 4 bases at V and 5 bases at J, with 18 bases between. The CDR3 covers 15 residues. The CDR3 DNA is TGCGCCAGCAGCCCCGGCAGGGGGGATACGGAGACCCAGTACTTC. Encoded protein: CASSPGRGDTETQYF.

This clone was detected only a few times. The J gene is TRBJ1-2, the V gene TRBV5-5; no clear D gene. Per germline, CDR1 SGHKS and CDR2 YYEKEE (reference sequence). V was cut by 5 bases and J by 5 bases, with 16 bases left in between. The CDR3 has 14 amino acids. In DNA form, the CDR3 reads TGTGCCAGCAGTCCCGTCCCAAGCGATTATGGCTACACCTTC. Translation gives CASSPVPSDYGYTF.

This chain joins TRBV10-3 and TRBJ2-1, with D perhaps matching TRBD2 (6 bases). Deletions cut 0 bases from V and 0 bases from J, with 18 bases between. Germline V gene sequence: CDR1 ENHRY, CDR2 SYGVKD. This CDR3 spans 19 amino acids. The CDR3 region has the DNA TGTGCCATCAGTGAGTCGGGGTCTAGCGACGACTTCTCCTACAATGAGCAGTTCTTC. Translated: CAISESGSSDDFSYNEQFF.

Only one count was recorded for this clone. V gene TRBV29-1 combines with J gene TRBJ1-2; maybe TRBD1 (5 bases). V was cut by 4 bases and J by 4 bases, with 16 bases left in between. CDR3 size: 14 residues. Germline V gives CDR1 SQVTM, CDR2 ANQGSEA. The CDR3 protein is CSVATSGLGYGYTF. The CDR3 bases are TGCAGCGTTGCTACGTCAGGGCTAGGCTATGGCTACACCTTC.

The gene calls are TRBV6-4 and TRBJ1-2; D is possibly TRBD1 (6 bases). Germline assignment: CDR1 MRHNA and CDR2 SNTAGT. With 4 bases removed from V and 5 bases from J, the gap between germline ends came to 17 bases. The CDR3 extends over 15 amino acids. This CDR3 reads CASSVLPGAEYGYTF. The CDR3 DNA reads as TGTGCCAGCAGTGTCCTACCAGGGGCTGAGTATGGCTACACCTTC.

This chain links TRBV30 with TRBJ2-3; tentative D call: TRBD2 (5 bases). The CDR3 has 14 residues. Germline V gene lookup returns CDR1 GTSNPN and CDR2 SVGIG (reference sequence). V lost 0 bases, J lost 1 base, and 8 bases lay in between. The CDR3 coding sequence is TGTGCCTGGAGTGTAGCCGGGGGCACAGATACGCAGTATTTT. Translating gives CAWSVAGGTDTQYF.

The chain couples TRBV19 to TRBJ1-4; 10 bases are a match to TRBD1. Trimming cost V 6 bases and J 7 bases; bases outside gene matches: 5. Per the germline V gene, CDR1 is LNHDA and CDR2 is SQIVND (reference sequence). The CDR3 consists of 14 residues. CDR3 nucleotides: TGTGCCAGTAGGCCGGACAGGGGGGCTGAAAAACTGTTTTTT. This gives the protein CASRPDRGAEKLFF.

The chain joins TRBV6-6 to TRBJ1-5; a weak D match, TRBD1 (6 bases). The V end lost 4 bases, the J end lost 10 bases, and 20 bases lay between the germline ends. Germline CDR1 MNHNY, CDR2 SVGAGI (reference sequence). This CDR3 is 15 amino acids long. The CDR3 is CASSWTVKALSPQHF. The CDR3 DNA reads TGTGCCAGCAGTTGGACAGTTAAGGCCCTCAGCCCCCAGCATTTT.

J is TRBJ2-7 and V is TRBV6-5, with TRBD1 matching over 8 bases. The CDR3 runs to 14 residues. CDR1 and CDR2 from the germline V gene are MNHEY and SVGAGI. With 7 bases clipped from V and 1 base from J, the junction kept 6 bases outside the gene matches. The chain's CDR3 is CASIRDRRSYEQYF. CDR3 coding DNA: TGTGCCAGCATTAGGGACAGGCGATCCTACGAGCAGTACTTC.

The chain links TRBV25-1 to TRBJ1-1; no reliable D call. The CDR3 totals 17 residues. Trimming took 4 bases from V and 1 from J, leaving 19 bases between them. Germline CDR1 and CDR2: MGHDK and SYGVNS. CDR3 protein: CASSAHRGLNPNTEAFF. The CDR3 DNA follows: TGTGCCAGCAGTGCCCACCGAGGTCTTAACCCGAACACTGAAGCTTTCTTT.

The rearrangement joins TRBV5-1 to TRBJ2-1; TRBD2 agrees at 7 bases. Germline trimming cut 0 bases from V and 9 bases from J; bases unmatched to any gene: 9. This CDR3 is 15 amino acids long. Looked up from germline, CDR1 is SGHRS and CDR2 is YFSETQ. CDR3 sequence (DNA): TGCGCCAGCAGCTTGGTAAGGACTAGATGGGTTGAGCAGTTCTTC. It yields the protein CASSLVRTRWVEQFF.

The chain joins TRBV18 to TRBJ2-2, with 7 bases that match TRBD1. Germline V CDR1 and CDR2: KGHSH, LQKENI. The V gene end was trimmed by 6 bases and the J gene end by 1 base; junction bases not matched to a gene: 8. This CDR3 spans 16 amino acids. The CDR3 DNA is TGTGCCAGCTCGCCCGACAGGGAGAAGAACACCGGGGAGCTGTTTTTT. Amino acids: CASSPDREKNTGELFF.

The gene calls are TRBV7-9 and TRBJ1-1; D remains unclear. This CDR3 spans 15 amino acids. Germline V gives CDR1 SEHNR, CDR2 FQNEAQ (reference sequence). Trimming took 4 bases from V and 5 from J, leaving 17 bases between them. The CDR3 spells CASSSPGDGVTEAFF. DNA of the CDR3: TGTGCCAGCAGCTCCCCGGGAGATGGGGTTACTGAAGCTTTCTTT.

The J gene is TRBJ2-1, the V gene TRBV6-1; 10 bases align to TRBD1. The CDR3 length is 14 residues. Germline V CDR1 and CDR2: MNHNS, SASEGT. Losses at the gene ends were 6 bases for V and 6 bases for J; bases not matched to a gene: 5. Here the CDR3 reads CASRAGTGVNEQFF. The CDR3 DNA reads TGTGCCAGCAGGGCCGGGACAGGGGTCAATGAGCAGTTCTTC.

The CDR3 loop reads CASSHRGPNTEAFF. In DNA form, the CDR3 reads TGTGCCAGTAGCCACAGGGGACCAAACACTGAAGCTTTCTTT. The chain combines TRBV19 with TRBJ1-1; 7 bases line up with TRBD1. CDR3 length equals 14 residues. V lost 6 bases and J lost 2; bases outside the gene matches: 6. CDR1 and CDR2 (germline): LNHDA, SQIVND (reference sequence).

The rearrangement uses TRBV7-9 and TRBJ1-2; TRBD1 aligns across 9 bases. Trimming cost V 5 bases and J 2 bases; bases outside gene matches: 0. Germline CDR1 and CDR2: SEHNR and FQNEAQ (reference sequence). The CDR3 is 13 residues long. The CDR3 coding sequence is TGTGCCAGCAGCGGACAGGGGAACTATGGCTACACCTTC. It encodes CASSGQGNYGYTF.

V is TRBV7-2 and J is TRBJ1-5; TRBD1 matches 8 bases. Germline CDR1 SGHTA, CDR2 FQGNSA. This CDR3 is 14 amino acids long. V was pared by 3 bases and J by 7 bases, with 5 bases of the junction left unmatched. In nucleotides, the CDR3 is TGTGCCAGCAGCTTGGACAGGGTGAGGCAGCCCCAGCATTTT. This sequence encodes CASSLDRVRQPQHF.

The CDR3: CASSYSDRGNYGYTF. The DNA of the CDR3 is TGTGCCAGCAGTTACTCGGACAGGGGGAACTATGGCTACACCTTC. J is TRBJ1-2 and V is TRBV6-5, with 10 nucleotides matching TRBD1. Per the germline V gene, CDR1 is MNHEY and CDR2 is SVGAGI. V was clipped by 0 bases and J by 2 bases; unmatched bases: 0. The CDR3 length is 15 residues.

The rearrangement links TRBV18 to TRBJ2-2; TRBD1 aligns across 7 bases. The CDR3 has 16 residues. Looked up from germline, CDR1 is KGHSH and CDR2 is LQKENI. J was trimmed by 5 bases and V by 3 bases; bases with no gene match: 9. The DNA for the CDR3 is TGTGCCAGCTCACCGTTCTCGGACAGGCAAACCGGGGAGCTGTTTTTT. Encoded protein: CASSPFSDRQTGELFF.

The chain employs TRBV4-2 and TRBJ1-6; D unresolved. The CDR3 loop spans 17 amino acids. Trimming took off 1 base at V and 8 bases at J, with 18 bases between the two ends. Germline lookup yields CDR1 LGHNA and CDR2 YNFKEQ. DNA of the CDR3: TGTGCCAGCAGCCAAGCGAGAGGCGAGCGTGGTGATTCACCCCTCCACTTT. Protein: CASSQARGERGDSPLHF.

The chain uses TRBV19 and TRBJ1-1; maybe TRBD1 (5 bases). This CDR3 has 13 amino acids. V shed 8 bases and J shed 3 bases, with 13 bases lying between them. Looked up from germline, CDR1 is LNHDA and CDR2 is SQIVND (reference sequence). CDR3 in amino acids: CASLVAGYTEAFF. The CDR3 region has the DNA TGTGCCAGTTTGGTGGCAGGGTACACTGAAGCTTTCTTT.

The chain combines TRBV19 with TRBJ1-2, with 8 bases aligning to TRBD1. The V and J ends lost 9 bases and 5 bases, in that order; junction bases with no gene match: 2. CDR3 length equals 11 residues. Per the germline V gene, CDR1 is LNHDA and CDR2 is SQIVND (reference sequence). CDR3 loop: CASGQGYGYTF. The CDR3 DNA follows: TGTGCCAGCGGACAGGGATATGGCTACACCTTC.

The sample holds a few counts of this clone. This rearrangement joins TRBV10-3 to TRBJ1-3; TRBD1 matches 7 bases. Germline V gives CDR1 ENHRY, CDR2 SYGVKD. This CDR3 region has 14 residues. V lost 6 bases to trimming and J lost 2 bases; unmatched junction nucleotides: 4. CDR3 sequence reads: CAIRFDRAGNTIYF. The CDR3 DNA follows: TGTGCCATCAGATTCGACAGGGCTGGAAACACCATATATTTT.

The gene calls are TRBV5-1 and TRBJ1-3; unclear D gene. V dropped 0 bases and J dropped 8 bases, with 12 bases sitting between them. Germline values: CDR1 SGHRS, CDR2 YFSETQ. This CDR3 contains 14 residues. CDR3 protein: CASSLADPRDTIYF. CDR3 DNA sequence: TGCGCCAGCAGCTTGGCGGACCCGAGGGACACCATATATTTT.

The chain combines TRBV14 with TRBJ2-2; unclear D gene. The CDR3 is 13 residues long. The germline V and J ends were trimmed by 4 bases and 1 base, with 4 bases remaining between them. Germline V gene lookup returns CDR1 SGHDN and CDR2 FVKESK. CDR3 sequence (DNA): TGTGCCAGCAGCCCCCAGAACACCGGGGAGCTGTTTTTT. Protein product: CASSPQNTGELFF.

This chain connects TRBV19 to TRBJ1-2, with 8 bases matching TRBD1. Germline V gene lookup returns CDR1 LNHDA and CDR2 SQIVND (reference sequence). J was trimmed by 10 bases and V by 3 bases; bases with no gene match: 7. The CDR3 is 13 amino acids. In DNA form, the CDR3 reads TGTGCCAGTAGTATCGACAGGGGTGAAATCTACACCTTC. Encoded protein: CASSIDRGEIYTF. Full variable domain (missing parts from reference TRBV19 and TRBJ1-2): DGGITQSPKYLFRKEGQNVTLSCEQNLNHDAMYWYRQDPGQGLRLIYYSQIVNDFQKGDIAEGYSVSREKKESFPLTVTSAQKNPTAFYLCASSIDRGEIYTFGSGTRLTVV.

The V call is TRBV6-8, the J call TRBJ1-6; 7 bases are a match to TRBD1. V lost 2 bases to trimming and J lost 6 bases; unmatched junction nucleotides: 10. The CDR3 has 17 amino acids. CDR1 is MNHGY and CDR2 is SAAAGT in the germline V gene. CDR3 sequence: CASSYPAYRGRNSPLHF. In DNA, the CDR3 is TGTGCCAGCAGTTACCCAGCATACAGGGGTCGTAATTCACCCCTCCACTTT.